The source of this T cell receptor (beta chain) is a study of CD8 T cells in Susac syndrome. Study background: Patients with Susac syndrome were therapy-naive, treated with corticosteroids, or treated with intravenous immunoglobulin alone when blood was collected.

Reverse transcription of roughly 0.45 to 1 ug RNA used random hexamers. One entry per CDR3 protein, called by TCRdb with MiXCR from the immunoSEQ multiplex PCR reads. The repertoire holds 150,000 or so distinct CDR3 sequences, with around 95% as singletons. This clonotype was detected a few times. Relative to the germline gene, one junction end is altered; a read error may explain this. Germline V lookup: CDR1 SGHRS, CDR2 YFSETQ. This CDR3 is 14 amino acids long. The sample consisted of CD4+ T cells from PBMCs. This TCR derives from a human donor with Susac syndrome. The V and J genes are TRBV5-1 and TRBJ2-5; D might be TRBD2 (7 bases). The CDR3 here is CASSLGGPQETQYF. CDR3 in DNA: TGTGCCAGCAGCTTGGGGGGGCCCCAAGAGACCCAGTACTTC. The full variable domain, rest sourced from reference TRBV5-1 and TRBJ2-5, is KAGVTQTPRYLIKTRGQQVTLSCSPISGHRSVSWYQQTPGQGLQFLFEYFSETQRNKGNFPGRFSGRQFSNSRSEMNVSTLELGDSALYLCASSLGGPQETQYFGPGTRLLVL.